Listed below are T cell receptor beta chains from one sample, sequenced in a study of blood T cell repertoires in COVID-19. Here immunoSEQ multiplex PCR was the method, and the copy in TCRdb shows in-frame clones only, minus some. The sample holds about 180,000 clones, approximately 80% seen once. The material sequenced was peripheral blood. These receptors were obtained from a human donor in a cohort sampled during active COVID-19. The CDR3 runs from the conserved cysteine through the conserved F or W. The order of the fields is V gene, J gene, clone size, D gene, CDR3 protein, CDR3 DNA. D genes are given only for firm matches. For some rows the clone size is stated as once, few or many, or as a class when expanded; others skip it.

v_call: TRBV13
j_call: TRBJ1-4
clone_size: -
d_call: TRBD1
cdr3_aa: CASSSGTGYEKLFF
cdr3_nt: TGTGCCAGCAGCTCCGGGACAGGCTATGAAAAACTGTTTTTT

v_call: TRBV10-3
j_call: TRBJ1-5
clone_size: -
d_call: TRBD1
cdr3_aa: CAISEKGGQGVNQPQHF
cdr3_nt: TGTGCCATCAGTGAAAAAGGAGGACAGGGGGTCAATCAGCCCCAGCATTTT

v_call: TRBV7-9
j_call: TRBJ2-7
clone_size: once
d_call: TRBD1
cdr3_aa: CASSDRQGVSSYEQYF
cdr3_nt: TGTGCCAGCAGCGACCGACAGGGGGTAAGCTCCTACGAGCAGTACTTC

v_call: TRBV3-1/TRBV3-2
j_call: TRBJ2-7
clone_size: -
d_call: TRBD1
cdr3_aa: CASSWGQGSSYEQYF
cdr3_nt: TGTGCCAGCAGCTGGGGACAGGGGAGCTCCTACGAGCAGTACTTC

v_call: TRBV4-1
j_call: TRBJ2-7
clone_size: -
d_call: TRBD2
cdr3_aa: CASSQLAGGRYEQYF
cdr3_nt: TGCGCCAGCAGCCAACTAGCGGGGGGTAGGTACGAGCAGTACTTC

v_call: TRBV6-4
j_call: TRBJ1-1
clone_size: -
d_call: -
cdr3_aa: CASSDTVNTEAFF
cdr3_nt: TGTGCCAGCAGTGACACGGTGAACACTGAAGCTTTCTTT

v_call: TRBV5-1
j_call: TRBJ2-3
clone_size: -
d_call: TRBD2
cdr3_aa: CASSSGTSGGALNTQYF
cdr3_nt: TGCGCCAGCAGTTCCGGGACTAGCGGGGGGGCCCTAAATACGCAGTATTTT

v_call: TRBV4-1
j_call: TRBJ1-4
clone_size: -
d_call: -
cdr3_aa: CASSQDPGGANEKLFF
cdr3_nt: TGCGCCAGCAGCCAAGATCCCGGGGGGGCTAATGAAAAACTGTTTTTT

v_call: TRBV27
j_call: TRBJ2-1
clone_size: -
d_call: TRBD1
cdr3_aa: CASSPLFRDRAYNEQFF
cdr3_nt: TGTGCCAGCAGTCCCTTATTCCGGGACAGGGCTTACAATGAGCAGTTCTTC

v_call: TRBV21-1
j_call: TRBJ1-4
clone_size: -
d_call: -
cdr3_aa: CASSKASTGDPQPLVGKLFF
cdr3_nt: TGTGCCAGCAGCAAAGCTTCAACAGGGGACCCTCAACCCTTAGTGGGAAAACTGTTTTTT

v_call: TRBV27
j_call: TRBJ1-6
clone_size: once
d_call: -
cdr3_aa: CASSRMFSYNSPLHF
cdr3_nt: TGTGCCAGCAGCCGTATGTTCTCCTATAATTCACCCCTCCACTTT

v_call: TRBV3-1/TRBV3-2
j_call: TRBJ1-2
clone_size: once
d_call: TRBD1
cdr3_aa: CASSQDRGRNYGYTF
cdr3_nt: TGTGCCAGCAGCCAAGACAGGGGGCGAAACTATGGCTACACCTTC

v_call: TRBV3-1/TRBV3-2
j_call: TRBJ2-7
clone_size: once
d_call: TRBD1
cdr3_aa: CASSQGLGQGEVEQYF
cdr3_nt: TGTGCCAGCAGCCAAGGGCTTGGACAGGGGGAAGTCGAGCAGTACTTC

v_call: TRBV18
j_call: TRBJ2-3
clone_size: -
d_call: -
cdr3_aa: CASSPPFTDTQYF
cdr3_nt: TGTGCCAGCTCACCCCCATTCACAGATACGCAGTATTTT

v_call: TRBV5-4
j_call: TRBJ2-5
clone_size: -
d_call: -
cdr3_aa: CASSLGAPKTQYF
cdr3_nt: TGTGCCAGCAGCTTGGGGGCCCCAAAGACCCAGTACTTC

v_call: TRBV5-6
j_call: TRBJ1-1
clone_size: -
d_call: -
cdr3_aa: CASSLPGSTEAFF
cdr3_nt: TGTGCCAGCAGCTTACCAGGGTCCACTGAAGCTTTCTTT

v_call: TRBV6-5
j_call: TRBJ1-2
clone_size: -
d_call: -
cdr3_aa: CASTRSLSGDDGYTF
cdr3_nt: TGTGCCAGCACTCGTTCCCTGTCGGGGGACGATGGCTACACCTTC

v_call: TRBV25-1
j_call: TRBJ2-7
clone_size: once
d_call: -
cdr3_aa: CASSDRVGAYEQYF
cdr3_nt: TGTGCCAGCAGTGACAGGGTGGGCGCCTACGAGCAGTACTTC

v_call: TRBV5-1
j_call: TRBJ1-1
clone_size: -
d_call: -
cdr3_aa: CASSAEAGYTEAFF
cdr3_nt: TGCGCCAGCAGCGCTGAGGCCGGGTACACTGAAGCTTTCTTT

v_call: TRBV2
j_call: TRBJ1-4
clone_size: -
d_call: TRBD1
cdr3_aa: CASSECDWGQGVCEKLFF
cdr3_nt: TGTGCCAGCAGTGAATGTGATTGGGGACAGGGAGTTTGTGAAAAACTGTTTTTT

v_call: TRBV5-1
j_call: TRBJ2-5
clone_size: -
d_call: TRBD1
cdr3_aa: CASSLAQGARETQYF
cdr3_nt: TGCGCCAGCAGCTTGGCCCAGGGGGCCCGGGAGACCCAGTACTTC

v_call: TRBV29-1
j_call: TRBJ2-7
clone_size: -
d_call: TRBD1
cdr3_aa: CSVRKIPGTVPEEQYF
cdr3_nt: TGCAGCGTCCGAAAAATCCCCGGGACAGTACCGGAGGAGCAGTACTTC

v_call: TRBV19
j_call: TRBJ1-5
clone_size: -
d_call: -
cdr3_aa: CATAWTVSNQPQHF
cdr3_nt: TGTGCCACCGCCTGGACAGTTTCCAATCAGCCCCAGCATTTT

v_call: TRBV5-6
j_call: TRBJ1-1
clone_size: -
d_call: -
cdr3_aa: CASRFRVNTEAFF
cdr3_nt: TGTGCCAGCAGGTTCAGGGTGAACACTGAAGCTTTCTTT

v_call: TRBV5-1
j_call: TRBJ1-2
clone_size: -
d_call: -
cdr3_aa: CASSFGQTLYGYTF
cdr3_nt: TGCGCCAGCAGCTTTGGACAGACCCTGTATGGCTACACCTTC

v_call: TRBV25-1
j_call: TRBJ1-3
clone_size: -
d_call: -
cdr3_aa: CASSEYDPRNTIYF
cdr3_nt: TGTGCCAGCAGTGAATATGACCCCAGGAACACCATATATTTT

v_call: TRBV6-1
j_call: TRBJ2-7
clone_size: -
d_call: TRBD2
cdr3_aa: CASSVWLAGELYEQYF
cdr3_nt: TGTGCCAGCAGTGTTTGGCTAGCGGGGGAGTTATACGAGCAGTACTTC

v_call: TRBV3-1/TRBV3-2
j_call: TRBJ2-5
clone_size: -
d_call: -
cdr3_aa: CASSQGAEAQYF
cdr3_nt: TGTGCCAGCAGCCAGGGGGCAGAGGCCCAGTACTTC

v_call: TRBV11-2
j_call: TRBJ1-5
clone_size: -
d_call: -
cdr3_aa: CASSRGAGLQPQHF
cdr3_nt: TGTGCCAGCAGCCGAGGAGCGGGGTTACAGCCCCAGCATTTT

v_call: TRBV5-1
j_call: TRBJ2-7
clone_size: -
d_call: -
cdr3_aa: CASSLGSGWYEQYF
cdr3_nt: TGCGCCAGCAGCTTGGGGTCAGGTTGGTACGAGCAGTACTTC

v_call: TRBV24-1
j_call: TRBJ1-1
clone_size: -
d_call: -
cdr3_aa: CATRDKGNTEAFF
cdr3_nt: TGTGCCACCCGGGACAAGGGGAACACTGAAGCTTTCTTT

v_call: TRBV11-2
j_call: TRBJ2-7
clone_size: -
d_call: -
cdr3_aa: CASSVQGTPSYEQYF
cdr3_nt: TGTGCCAGCAGTGTACAGGGAACCCCATCCTACGAGCAGTACTTC

v_call: TRBV18
j_call: TRBJ2-1
clone_size: -
d_call: TRBD2
cdr3_aa: CASSPYSGGANEQFF
cdr3_nt: TGTGCCAGCTCACCGTATAGCGGGGGGGCTAATGAGCAGTTCTTC